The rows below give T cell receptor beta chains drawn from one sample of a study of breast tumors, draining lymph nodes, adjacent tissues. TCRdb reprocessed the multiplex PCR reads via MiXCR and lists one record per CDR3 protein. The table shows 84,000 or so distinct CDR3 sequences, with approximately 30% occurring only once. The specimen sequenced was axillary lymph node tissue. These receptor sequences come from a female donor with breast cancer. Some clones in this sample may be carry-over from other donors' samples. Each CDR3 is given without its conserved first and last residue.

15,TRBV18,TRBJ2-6,ASSPEAVPFGANVLT
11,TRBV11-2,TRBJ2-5,ASSLGQGGTQY
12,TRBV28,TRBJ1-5,ASSGGRRNQPQH
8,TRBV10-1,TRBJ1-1,SSPRTEAF
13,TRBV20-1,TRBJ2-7,SARSVDTLSYEQY
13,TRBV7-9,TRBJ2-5,ASSAGTSGTETQY
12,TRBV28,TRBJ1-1,ASSLPGSNTEAF
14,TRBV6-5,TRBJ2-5,ASSYAGTSGQETQY
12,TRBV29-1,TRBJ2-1,SVVAERIYNEQF
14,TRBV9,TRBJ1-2,ASSVGVGQGVFGYT
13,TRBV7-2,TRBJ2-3,ASSLDLAGVDTQY